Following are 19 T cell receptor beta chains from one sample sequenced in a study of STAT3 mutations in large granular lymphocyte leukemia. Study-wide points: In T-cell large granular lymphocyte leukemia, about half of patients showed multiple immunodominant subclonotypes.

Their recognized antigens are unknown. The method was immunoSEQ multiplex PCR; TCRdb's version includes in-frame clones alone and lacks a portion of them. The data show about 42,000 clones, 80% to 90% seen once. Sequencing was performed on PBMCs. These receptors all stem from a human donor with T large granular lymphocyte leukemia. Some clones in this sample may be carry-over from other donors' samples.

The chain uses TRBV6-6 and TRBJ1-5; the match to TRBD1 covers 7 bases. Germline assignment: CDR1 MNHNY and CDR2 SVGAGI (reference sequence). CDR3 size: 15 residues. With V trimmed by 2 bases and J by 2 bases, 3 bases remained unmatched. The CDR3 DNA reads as TGTGCCAGCAGTTACGGGACAGTTGGCAATCAGCCCCAGCATTTT. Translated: CASSYGTVGNQPQHF.

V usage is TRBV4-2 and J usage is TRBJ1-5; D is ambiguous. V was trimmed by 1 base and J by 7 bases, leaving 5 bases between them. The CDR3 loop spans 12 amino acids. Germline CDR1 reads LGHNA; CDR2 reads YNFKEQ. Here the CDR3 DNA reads TGTGCCAGCAGCCAAGTTGGGCAGCCCCAGCATTTT. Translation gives CASSQVGQPQHF.

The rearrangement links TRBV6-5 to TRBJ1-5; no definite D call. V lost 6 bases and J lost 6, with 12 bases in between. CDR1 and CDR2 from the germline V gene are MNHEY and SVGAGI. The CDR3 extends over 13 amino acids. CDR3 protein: CASRGRDSQPQHF. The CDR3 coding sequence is TGTGCCAGCAGGGGCCGAGATTCTCAGCCCCAGCATTTT.

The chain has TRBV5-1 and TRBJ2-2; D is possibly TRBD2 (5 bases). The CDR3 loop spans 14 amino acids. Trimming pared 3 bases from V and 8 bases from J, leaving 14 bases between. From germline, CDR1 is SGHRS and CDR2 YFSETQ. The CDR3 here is CASSSGRTEGELFF. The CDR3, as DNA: TGCGCCAGCAGCTCCGGAAGGACTGAGGGGGAGCTGTTTTTT.

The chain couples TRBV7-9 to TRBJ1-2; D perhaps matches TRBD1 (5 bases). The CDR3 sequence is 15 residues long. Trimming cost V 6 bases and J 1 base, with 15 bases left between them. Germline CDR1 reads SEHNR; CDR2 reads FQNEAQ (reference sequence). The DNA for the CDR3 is TGTGCCAGCAGTATCCAGAAGGGGATTAACTATGGCTACACCTTC. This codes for CASSIQKGINYGYTF.

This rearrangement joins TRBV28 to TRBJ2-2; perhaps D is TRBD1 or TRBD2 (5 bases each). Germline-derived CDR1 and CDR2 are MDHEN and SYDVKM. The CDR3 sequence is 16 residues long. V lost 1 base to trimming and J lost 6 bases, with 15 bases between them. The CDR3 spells CASSLLAPRGAGELFF. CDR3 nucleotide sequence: TGTGCCAGCAGTTTATTGGCCCCTAGAGGGGCCGGGGAGCTGTTTTTT.

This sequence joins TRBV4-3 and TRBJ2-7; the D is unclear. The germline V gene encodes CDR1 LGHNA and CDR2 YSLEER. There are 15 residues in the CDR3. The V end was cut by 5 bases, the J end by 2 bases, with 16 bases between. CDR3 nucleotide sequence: TGCGCCAGCAGCGCAGGTCACGGCGGCCCCTACGAGCAGTACTTC. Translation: CASSAGHGGPYEQYF.

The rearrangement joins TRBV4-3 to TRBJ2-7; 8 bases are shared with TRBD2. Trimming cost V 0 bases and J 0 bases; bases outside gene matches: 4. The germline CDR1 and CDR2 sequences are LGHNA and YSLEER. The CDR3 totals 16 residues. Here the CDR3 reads CASSQDDSGGSYEQYF. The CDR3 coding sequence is TGCGCCAGCAGCCAAGATGACAGCGGGGGCTCCTACGAGCAGTACTTC.

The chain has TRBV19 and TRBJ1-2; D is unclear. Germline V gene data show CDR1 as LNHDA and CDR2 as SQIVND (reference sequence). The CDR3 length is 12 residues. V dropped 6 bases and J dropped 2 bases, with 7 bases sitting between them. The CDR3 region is CASRSDNYGYTF. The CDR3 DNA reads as TGTGCCAGTAGATCTGACAACTATGGCTACACCTTC.

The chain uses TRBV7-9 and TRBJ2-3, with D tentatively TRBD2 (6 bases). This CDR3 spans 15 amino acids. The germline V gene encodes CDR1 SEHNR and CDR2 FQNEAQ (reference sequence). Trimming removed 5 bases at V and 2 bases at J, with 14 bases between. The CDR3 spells CASSPGLAHTDTQYF. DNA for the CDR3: TGTGCCAGCAGCCCGGGACTTGCCCACACAGATACGCAGTATTTT.

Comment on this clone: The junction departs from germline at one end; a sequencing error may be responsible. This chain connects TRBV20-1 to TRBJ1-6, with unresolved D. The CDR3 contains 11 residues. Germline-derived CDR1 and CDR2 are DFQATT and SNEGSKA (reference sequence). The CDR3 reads CSAKPPMKDVF. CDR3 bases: TGCAGTGCTAAGCCCCCGATGAAAGACGTTTTC.

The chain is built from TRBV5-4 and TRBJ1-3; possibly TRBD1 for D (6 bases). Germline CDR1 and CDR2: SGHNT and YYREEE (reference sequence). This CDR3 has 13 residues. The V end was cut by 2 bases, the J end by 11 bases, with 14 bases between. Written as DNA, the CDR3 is TGTGCCAGCAGCTTTCCTACAGGGACACCCATATATTTT. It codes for CASSFPTGTPIYF.

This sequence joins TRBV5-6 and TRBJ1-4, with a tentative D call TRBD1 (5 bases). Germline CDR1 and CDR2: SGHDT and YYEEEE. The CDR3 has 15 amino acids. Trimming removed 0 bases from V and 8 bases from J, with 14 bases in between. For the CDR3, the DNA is TGTGCCAGCAGCTTGGGACAGCAAATTATAGAAAAACTGTTTTTT. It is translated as CASSLGQQIIEKLFF.

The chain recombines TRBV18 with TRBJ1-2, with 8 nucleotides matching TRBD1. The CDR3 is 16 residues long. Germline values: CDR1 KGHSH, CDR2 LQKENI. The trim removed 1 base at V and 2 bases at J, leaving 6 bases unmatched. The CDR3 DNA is TGTGCCAGCTCACCACAACCAGGGGGCGACAACTATGGCTACACCTTC. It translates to CASSPQPGGDNYGYTF.

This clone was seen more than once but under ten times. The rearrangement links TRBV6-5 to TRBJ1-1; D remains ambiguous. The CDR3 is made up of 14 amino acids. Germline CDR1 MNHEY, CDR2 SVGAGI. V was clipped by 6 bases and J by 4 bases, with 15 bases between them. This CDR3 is CASRDRLEGTEAFF. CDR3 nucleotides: TGTGCCAGCAGGGACCGCCTGGAAGGCACTGAAGCTTTCTTT.

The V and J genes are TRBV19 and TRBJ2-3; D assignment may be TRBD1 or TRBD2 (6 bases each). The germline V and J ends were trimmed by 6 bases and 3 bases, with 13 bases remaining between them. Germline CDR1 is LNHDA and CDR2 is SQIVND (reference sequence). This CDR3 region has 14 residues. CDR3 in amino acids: CASRKGGPTDTQYF. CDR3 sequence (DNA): TGTGCCAGTAGGAAGGGGGGCCCGACAGATACGCAGTATTTT.

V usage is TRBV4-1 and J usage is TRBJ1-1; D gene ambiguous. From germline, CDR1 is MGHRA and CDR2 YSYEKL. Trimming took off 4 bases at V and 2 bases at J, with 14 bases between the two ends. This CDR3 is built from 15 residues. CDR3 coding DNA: TGCGCCAGCAGCCGACCAGGCTTAGTAAACACTGAAGCTTTCTTT. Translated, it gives CASSRPGLVNTEAFF.

The CDR3 here is CASSLGTGGFGNEKLFF. The CDR3 nucleotides read TGTGCCAGCAGCTTAGGGACAGGGGGATTTGGTAATGAAAAACTGTTTTTT. The chain is built from TRBV7-9 and TRBJ1-4; 10 bases align to TRBD1. Trimming at V came to 1 base and at J to 4 bases, leaving 6 bases not matched to a gene. CDR1 and CDR2 from the germline V gene are SEHNR and FQNEAQ (reference sequence). The CDR3 is 17 amino acids.

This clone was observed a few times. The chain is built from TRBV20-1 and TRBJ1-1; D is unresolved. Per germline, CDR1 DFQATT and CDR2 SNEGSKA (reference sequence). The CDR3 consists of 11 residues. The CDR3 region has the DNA TGCAGGTTAGGGATGAACACTGAAGCTTTCTTT. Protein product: CRLGMNTEAFF.